This passage covers 30 T cell receptor beta chains from one sample sequenced in a study of OX40 agonist ivuxolimab in advanced cancers. This table comes from immunoSEQ multiplex PCR, and its TCRdb copy is limited to in-frame clones, with some not included. The sample has approximately 100,000 clones, roughly 88% seen once. Sequencing used CD4+ or CD8+ T cells sorted from blood, obtained in a trial of the OX40 agonist ivuxolimab. These receptor sequences come from an adult with an advanced solid tumor such as melanoma, head and neck, liver or kidney cancer.

CDR3 DNA sequence: TGTGCCAGCAGCTTAGACTCGCTCTTGGGGCAGTTCTTC. This codes for CASSLDSLLGQFF. The chain carries TRBV7-2 and TRBJ2-1; no clear D. The CDR3 totals 13 residues. Germline V gene sequence: CDR1 SGHTA, CDR2 FQGNSA. V dropped 1 base and J dropped 12 bases, with 13 bases sitting between them.

The rearrangement joins TRBV9 to TRBJ2-7; TRBD2 might be the D (6 bases). The germline V gene has CDR1 SGDLS and CDR2 YYNGEE. CDR3 size: 14 residues. The V end was cut by 1 base, the J end by 2 bases, with 10 bases between. The CDR3 nucleotides read TGTGCCAGCAGCGTATCTGGGACTGCCTACGAGCAGTACTTC. Residues: CASSVSGTAYEQYF.

The chain's CDR3 is CASSLAHTGELFF. In DNA, the CDR3 is TGTGCCAGCAGCTTAGCCCACACCGGGGAGCTGTTTTTT. The chain links TRBV7-8 to TRBJ2-2; no reliable D call. In germline, CDR1 is SGHVS, CDR2 FQNEAQ. The CDR3 sequence is 13 residues long. V lost 0 bases to trimming and J lost 3 bases, with 2 bases between them.

This clone was found once. This chain joins TRBV7-2 and TRBJ2-3; 8 bases agree with TRBD2. Germline-derived CDR1 and CDR2 are SGHTA and FQGNSA. The CDR3 is 16 amino acids. The trim removed 3 bases at V and 4 bases at J, leaving 9 bases unmatched. The CDR3 sequence is CASSFRPGLDPDTQYF. The CDR3 DNA follows: TGTGCCAGCAGCTTTCGACCGGGACTAGATCCAGATACGCAGTATTTT.

The J gene is TRBJ2-1, the V gene TRBV19; D is ambiguous. V was cut by 6 bases and J by 0 bases, with 12 bases left in between. The germline V gene has CDR1 LNHDA and CDR2 SQIVND (reference sequence). The CDR3 consists of 15 residues. The chain's CDR3 is CASRPAVGSYNEQFF. CDR3 sequence (DNA): TGTGCCAGTAGGCCGGCGGTCGGCTCCTACAATGAGCAGTTCTTC.

V gene TRBV7-2 combines with J gene TRBJ1-3; D unclear. CDR1 is SGHTA, CDR2 FQGNSA, per germline. The CDR3 extends over 16 amino acids. V gave up 3 bases and J gave up 4 bases, with 16 bases separating them. The CDR3 sequence is CASSFAGTIGGNTIYF. The CDR3 DNA follows: TGTGCCAGCAGCTTCGCAGGTACCATAGGAGGAAACACCATATATTTT.

The rearrangement joins TRBV28 to TRBJ1-4, with D possibly TRBD1 on 5 matching bases. The germline V gene has CDR1 MDHEN and CDR2 SYDVKM. The CDR3 spans 16 residues. The V and J ends lost 5 bases and 4 bases respectively, with 17 bases between them. DNA of the CDR3: TGTGCCAGCAGTAAAACCGACAGTCGCGTTAATGAAAAACTGTTTTTT. Amino acids: CASSKTDSRVNEKLFF.

This sequence joins TRBV18 and TRBJ2-5; TRBD2 matches at 9 bases. CDR1 KGHSH and CDR2 LQKENI come from the germline V gene. This CDR3 spans 15 amino acids. V shed 1 base, J shed 2 bases, and the junction held 2 bases outside the gene matches. This CDR3 is CASSPRSGRQETQYF. CDR3 bases: TGTGCCAGCTCACCACGGAGCGGGAGGCAAGAGACCCAGTACTTC.

This clone was picked up a small number of times. V is TRBV28 and J is TRBJ2-2, with TRBD1 matching 8 bases. Germline loops: CDR1 MDHEN, CDR2 SYDVKM. The CDR3 is made up of 16 amino acids. With 6 bases clipped from V and 4 bases from J, the junction kept 10 bases outside the gene matches. CDR3 protein: CASRIPLDRGTGELFF. The CDR3 bases are TGTGCCAGCAGAATACCTCTTGACAGGGGCACCGGGGAGCTGTTTTTT.

The J gene is TRBJ2-3, the V gene TRBV4-3; D is perhaps TRBD1 or TRBD2 (5 bases each). The V and J ends lost 2 bases and 0 bases respectively, with 21 bases between them. CDR1 and CDR2 from the germline V gene are LGHNA and YSLEER. The CDR3 covers 19 residues. CDR3 amino acids: CASSQHKHPWGISTDTQYF. CDR3 sequence (DNA): TGCGCCAGCAGCCAACATAAACATCCGTGGGGGATAAGCACAGATACGCAGTATTTT.

The V and J genes are TRBV10-1 and TRBJ2-3; 8 bases align to TRBD1. Germline values: CDR1 WNHNN, CDR2 SYGVQD (reference sequence). With 3 bases clipped from V and 2 bases from J, the junction kept 4 bases outside the gene matches. This CDR3 is 15 amino acids long. This CDR3 reads CASSDDRGTTDTQYF. The CDR3 nucleotides are TGCGCCAGCAGTGATGACAGGGGTACCACAGATACGCAGTATTTT.

This clone was counted a few times. The chain has TRBV7-9 and TRBJ1-2, with 7 bases aligning to TRBD1. Germline assignment: CDR1 SEHNR and CDR2 FQNEAQ (reference sequence). The CDR3 totals 12 residues. J was trimmed by 6 bases and V by 5 bases; bases with no gene match: 3. CDR3 protein: CASSRDSNGYTF. CDR3 bases: TGTGCCAGCAGCCGGGACAGCAATGGCTACACCTTC. The full variable domain, completed using reference TRBV7-9 and TRBJ1-2, is DTGVSQNPRHKITKRGQNVTFRCDPISEHNRLYWYRQTLGQGPEFLTYFQNEAQLEKSRLLSDRFSAERPKGSFSTLEIQRTEQGDSAMYLCASSRDSNGYTFGSGTRLTVV.

The V and J genes are TRBV5-4 and TRBJ1-6, with 9 bases that match TRBD1. Germline trimming cut 4 bases from V and 5 bases from J; bases unmatched to any gene: 4. The CDR3 covers 15 residues. The germline gives CDR1 SGHNT, CDR2 YYREEE (reference sequence). CDR3 residues: CASSLWDRDNSPLHF. The CDR3, as DNA: TGTGCCAGCAGCCTGTGGGACAGGGATAATTCACCCCTCCACTTT.

This rearrangement joins TRBV19 to TRBJ2-3; D ambiguous. The ends were cut back, 10 bases at V and 3 bases at J, with 11 bases in the middle. The CDR3 is 12 amino acids. CDR1 LNHDA and CDR2 SQIVND come from the germline V gene (reference sequence). The CDR3 DNA sequence: TGTGCCACAGCCAGCCGAACAGATACGCAGTATTTT. This encodes CATASRTDTQYF.

This chain links TRBV7-2 with TRBJ2-1; D remains unclear. Germline CDR1 is SGHTA and CDR2 is FQGNSA. V was clipped by 2 bases and J by 0 bases, with 11 bases between them. CDR3 length equals 16 residues. The CDR3 nucleotides read TGTGCCAGCAGCTTAAGGGCGCAGAGCTCCTACAATGAGCAGTTCTTC. Translation: CASSLRAQSSYNEQFF.

The CDR3, as DNA: TGTGCCAGCAGCTTAGATCAGAGCTACTCCTACAATGAGCAGTTCTTC. Amino acid sequence: CASSLDQSYSYNEQFF. This rearrangement joins TRBV7-9 to TRBJ2-1, with unresolved D. This CDR3 has 16 residues. V was cut by 1 base and J by 0 bases, with 10 bases left in between. Germline CDR1 is SEHNR and CDR2 is FQNEAQ (reference sequence).

J is TRBJ1-1 and V is TRBV6-5, with a weak D call TRBD1 (5 bases). Looked up from germline, CDR1 is MNHEY and CDR2 is SVGAGI. Trimming left V 5 bases short and J 1 base short, with 11 bases between. This CDR3 is built from 14 residues. The CDR3 region has the DNA TGTGCCAGCAGTCCCGGGACGGCGAACACTGAAGCTTTCTTT. This sequence encodes CASSPGTANTEAFF.

This clone showed up just once. This chain links TRBV9 with TRBJ2-5; TRBD2 is a possible D gene (6 bases). The germline gives CDR1 SGDLS, CDR2 YYNGEE. The V gene lost 0 bases and the J gene lost 3 bases, with 12 bases spanning the gap. The length of the CDR3 is 15 residues. The CDR3 reads CASSVDGTLEETQYF. The CDR3 bases are TGTGCCAGCAGCGTAGACGGGACTCTAGAAGAGACCCAGTACTTC. The full variable domain, completed using reference TRBV9 and TRBJ2-5, is DSGVTQTPKHLITATGQRVTLRCSPRSGDLSVYWYQQSLDQGLQFLIQYYNGEERAKGNILERFSAQQFPDLHSELNLSSLELGDSALYFCASSVDGTLEETQYFGPGTRLLVL.

The J gene is TRBJ2-3, the V gene TRBV19; D tentatively fits TRBD1 or TRBD2 (6 bases each). Per the germline V gene, CDR1 is LNHDA and CDR2 is SQIVND (reference sequence). Trimming pared 5 bases from V and 2 bases from J, leaving 17 bases between. This CDR3 comprises 16 residues. The CDR3 sequence is CASSAGHSQSTDTQYF. Here the CDR3 DNA reads TGTGCCAGTAGTGCGGGACACAGCCAATCCACAGATACGCAGTATTTT. Using reference TRBV19 and TRBJ2-3 for the parts outside the CDR3, the full variable domain is DGGITQSPKYLFRKEGQNVTLSCEQNLNHDAMYWYRQDPGQGLRLIYYSQIVNDFQKGDIAEGYSVSREKKESFPLTVTSAQKNPTAFYLCASSAGHSQSTDTQYFGPGTRLTVL.

This clone was counted once. This chain connects TRBV4-1 to TRBJ2-5; 9 nucleotides align to TRBD1. The DNA matches TRBJ2-7 better at its end, which makes the J call doubtful. The CDR3 covers 12 residues. The germline V gene has CDR1 MGHRA and CDR2 YSYEKL. CDR3 protein: CASWDRAYEQYF. CDR3 nucleotide sequence: TGCGCCAGCTGGGACAGGGCCTACGAGCAGTACTTC.

The V gene is TRBV28, the J gene TRBJ2-7, with 9 bases that match TRBD1. CDR3 length equals 15 residues. CDR1 and CDR2 from the germline V gene are MDHEN and SYDVKM. Trimming took 6 bases from V and 6 from J; bases not matched to a gene: 12. The CDR3 reads CASRVTGTGTGEQYF. As DNA, the CDR3 is TGTGCCAGCAGGGTGACCGGGACAGGGACGGGCGAGCAGTACTTC.

The chain recombines TRBV11-3 with TRBJ2-7; 7 positions match TRBD1. Per the germline V gene, CDR1 is SGHNT and CDR2 is YENEEA. The CDR3 length is 15 residues. V dropped 4 bases and J dropped 7; count of bases not matched to a gene: 13. This CDR3 is CASSSPTGLNLEQYF. The CDR3 nucleotides are TGTGCCAGCAGCTCCCCGACAGGGCTGAATTTGGAGCAGTACTTC.

Concerning this clone itself: Other nucleotide sequences from this sample produce the same CDR3. This sequence joins TRBV5-1 and TRBJ2-7; possibly TRBD2 for D (6 bases). The length of the CDR3 is 14 residues. Germline lookup yields CDR1 SGHRS and CDR2 YFSETQ. With 8 bases removed from V and 1 base from J, the gap between germline ends came to 16 bases. CDR3 region: CASRPGDQSYEQYF. The CDR3 nucleotides are TGCGCCAGTAGACCGGGAGATCAGTCCTACGAGCAGTACTTC. Full variable domain (missing parts from reference TRBV5-1 and TRBJ2-7): KAGVTQTPRYLIKTRGQQVTLSCSPISGHRSVSWYQQTPGQGLQFLFEYFSETQRNKGNFPGRFSGRQFSNSRSEMNVSTLELGDSALYLCASRPGDQSYEQYFGPGTRLTVT.

This clone has only a few counts. The genes are TRBV27 and TRBJ1-1; possible D gene TRBD1, 5 bases. The CDR3 loop spans 13 amino acids. Trimming pared 0 bases from V and 6 bases from J, leaving 8 bases between. Germline loops: CDR1 MNHEY, CDR2 SMNVEV (reference sequence). Here the CDR3 DNA reads TGTGCCAGCAGTTTATCTCCCAGGGCTGAAGCTTTCTTT. It codes for CASSLSPRAEAFF.

This chain joins TRBV5-6 and TRBJ1-1, with D possibly TRBD1 on 5 matching bases. The CDR3 length is 14 residues. The germline CDR1 and CDR2 sequences are SGHDT and YYEEEE. Trimming stripped 3 bases from V and 5 bases from J, with 14 bases between. The CDR3 bases are TGTGCCAGCAGCTCGTTATTTGAGGGGACTGAAGCTTTCTTT. This codes for CASSSLFEGTEAFF.

CDR3 residues: CASSRNLQGEKLFF. The CDR3 DNA reads TGTGCCAGCAGTCGAAACCTCCAGGGTGAAAAACTGTTTTTT. The V gene is TRBV28, the J gene TRBJ1-4; the D gene is possibly TRBD1 (5 bases). With 5 bases removed from V and 7 bases from J, the gap between germline ends came to 14 bases. The CDR3 runs to 14 residues. CDR1 is MDHEN and CDR2 is SYDVKM in the germline V gene.

This clone has just a few counts. V and J are TRBV7-2 and TRBJ1-2; D unresolved. This CDR3 comprises 13 residues. Deletions cut 6 bases from V and 0 bases from J, with 8 bases between. CDR1 SGHTA and CDR2 FQGNSA come from the germline V gene. CDR3 region: CASSRDTNYGYTF. CDR3 nucleotides: TGTGCCAGCAGTAGAGACACTAACTATGGCTACACCTTC.

This sequence joins TRBV11-2 and TRBJ2-1; tentative D call: TRBD2 (6 bases). V was cut by 2 bases and J by 3 bases, with 11 bases left in between. CDR1 and CDR2 from the germline V gene are SGHAT and FQNNGV. The CDR3 covers 15 residues. The CDR3 DNA sequence: TGTGCCAGCAGCTTAAGTAGCGGAGTCTACAATGAGCAGTTCTTC. Translated: CASSLSSGVYNEQFF.

The CDR3 DNA reads as TGTGCCAGCAGTTCAGGGGGGTGGACCCAGTACTTC. It is translated as CASSSGGWTQYF. This sequence joins TRBV28 and TRBJ2-5; weak D call: TRBD1 (7 bases). With 4 bases removed from V and 7 bases from J, the gap between germline ends came to 10 bases. The CDR3 covers 12 residues. Germline CDR1 is MDHEN and CDR2 is SYDVKM.

This clone was counted a single time. The chain is built from TRBV5-8 and TRBJ2-1; D possibly corresponds to TRBD2 (6 bases). The ends were cut back, 0 bases at V and 6 bases at J, with 13 bases in the middle. Germline V gene sequence: CDR1 SGHTS, CDR2 YDEGEE. CDR3 length equals 15 residues. CDR3 in DNA: TGTGCCAGCAGCTTGGCCTTGGACTACACCAATGAGCAGTTCTTC. Translated: CASSLALDYTNEQFF.